Detailed here is one T cell receptor (beta chain). This clonotype was seen repeatedly, ten times or more. What antigen it recognizes has not been identified. Per-base quality was not reported, and no clone a single base away is much larger than it. The donors were some 39 Caucasian individuals from Russia, aged roughly 6 to 100 years, who were systemically healthy. Each donor gave approximately 9.4 milliliters of peripheral blood, drawn into EDTA-treated Vacutainer tubes. PBMCs were isolated by Ficoll-Paque density-gradient centrifugation, with at least 6 million obtained per sample. Trizol reagent was used to extract total RNA from PBMCs, with at least 6 micrograms per sample. For every donor, flow cytometry on a PBMC aliquot measured the percentage of naive CD45RAhigh/CD27high T cells. Library creation used 5' RACE. The sequencer was an Illumina HiSeq 2500. A second PCR of 7 to 11 cycles was performed with a sample-barcoded 5' primer and a J-beta primer mix. Each TCR beta cDNA molecule received a unique molecular identifier from a template-switch 5' adaptor carrying 12 random nucleotides. Each sample yielded at least 3 million CDR3-containing paired-end reads. First-strand cDNA synthesis was performed from all RNA using the Mint cDNA synthesis kit, with priming by a TRBC-specific oligonucleotide. Following uracil-DNA glycosylase treatment, a first 18-cycle PCR with universal primers M1SS and BC2_uni_R was performed on all cDNA. In the source study's methods: For normalization, 1 million high-quality reads were randomly selected from each sample, with every read carrying a distinct molecular identifier. Reads sharing molecular identifiers were discarded rather than binned into consensus sequences. MiTCR, with a Q25 quality threshold and the strictest error-elimination algorithm, was used for CDR3 identification, clonotype clustering and error correction. A nonparametric unseen species model with Euler transformation was used to estimate lower-bound total TCR beta diversity. The raw public data were reprocessed by TCRdb itself: fastp quality trimming at Q25, MiXCR clonotype calling, in-frame beta chains only. Under each unique CDR3 protein, matching rows form one entry showing the most common genes and DNA. These V and J calls rely on TCRdb rather than the paper's analysis. This sample lists about 1.1 million distinct CDR3 sequences; roughly two fifths were detected once. Of the sample, approximately 14% falls within the top ten clones.

Based on the germline V gene (reference sequence), the CDR1 and CDR2 sequences are DFQATT and SNEGSKA. Trimming takes 4 bases from V and 6 bases from J, and the germline ends sit 19 bases apart. Its CDR3 holds 15 amino acids, cysteine through phenylalanine. The retained sequence is limited to the CDR3, 45 bases, with the frame set at the first base. The data stem from a study of blood T cells in healthy people across ages (dated by TCRdb to between 2015 and 2017). Regarding the study in general: In model experiments, template switching captured about one uniquely barcoded TCR beta cDNA molecule for every two T cells. Donors of different ages were randomly distributed across sequencing lanes to avoid experimental bias. Using deep sequencing normalized with unique cDNA molecular identifiers, the study measured how TCR beta repertoire diversity changes with age. The study analyzed two additional independent replicas of 1 million unique cDNA reads from the same blood draw for two donors, one aged 18 to 30 and one aged 80 or older. Donors were grouped into four age groups: young (average approximately 15 years), middle-aged (roughly 40), aged (62) and long-lived (less than 85).

Broader findings and caveats from the paper: Because the CMV infection status of the donors was unknown, age-related changes in expanded clonotypes may potentially have been confounded. Since profiling was done on bulk unsorted PBMCs, naive and antigen-experienced compartments could not be conclusively compared. Compared with the aged group, the long-lived group had more naive CD4+ T cells, fewer expanded clones and increased TCR diversity, suggesting age selection. As age increased, observed TCR beta diversity per million T cells dropped in a roughly linear way, and a significant reduction was already evident by age roughly 36. Estimates of total diversity from one million sequenced T cells were regarded as lower bounds and underestimates. A strong correlation was found between observed TCR beta diversity and the percentage of naive T cells measured by flow cytometry.

The sample was blood. This receptor was taken from a man aged 18 to 30 in good health. The chain is encoded by TRBV20-1 joined to TRBJ2-1, with the D segment identity uncertain. The DNA reads as follows: TGCAGTGCTATCGCCTCCTCATTTGGTTCCAATGAGCAGTTCTTC. It translates as CSAIASSFGSNEQFF.